This T cell receptor (beta chain) was sequenced in a study of T cell clones after liver transplantation (dated by TCRdb to the late 2010s). Turning to the overall study: The samples were obtained from ITN030ST, a randomized trial that attempted immunosuppression withdrawal within 2 years after liver transplantation. Donor-reactive T cell clones were identified using TCRbeta sequencing after a pre-transplant mixed lymphocyte reaction and were then followed in post-transplant blood. Third party-reactive TCRbeta sequences were also identified from pre-transplant MLRs to serve as an antigen-independent comparator for donor-reactive sequences. Of the eight recipients, a few were HCV-positive, while the remaining recipients had been transplanted for non-autoimmune, non-viral indications. Until randomization at 12-24 months post-transplant, subjects were given standard immunosuppression, with no induction therapy. Tolerance meant complete immunosuppression withdrawal for at least one year without liver enzymes rising beyond twice the upper limit of normal. Blood samples were taken pre-transplant, pre-randomization before withdrawal, and post-randomization after full withdrawal or failed withdrawal. A cohort of 8 liver transplant recipients was studied, of whom 3 were classified as tolerant and 5 as non-tolerant.

The paper's findings and limits, for the study overall: Since no allograft tissue specimens were available, donor-reactive T cells may have migrated into the graft instead of being deleted. Once repertoire turnover was taken into account, donor-reactive detection showed a significant reduction for CD4 in 7 of 8 subjects and for CD8 in 8 of 8. The conclusions were considered preliminary, being limited by small, heterogeneous patient numbers and non-standardized post-transplant time points. In two subjects, low numbers of available donor cells limited the measurable donor-reactive repertoire. The decline in donor-reactive sequences exceeded the decline in third party-reactive sequences, suggesting partial antigen-specific deletion that was unrelated to withdrawal success. In most of the 8 subjects, circulating donor-reactive CD4 TCRbeta sequences decreased significantly after transplant, regardless of tolerance or HCV status.

The label giving this sample's time point can be read as: pre-transplant. Thawed unstimulated PBMCs were stained for CD3, CD4 and CD8 and FACS-sorted into CD3+CD4+ and CD3+CD8+ populations. Each of the 8 studied subjects was randomized to immunosuppression withdrawal. The Qiagen DNeasy Blood and Tissue Kit was used to isolate genomic DNA. To note about this clone: The clone's antigen remains unknown. Base qualities are not provided; no much larger clone lies one nucleotide away.

The germline V end is reduced by 6 bases and the J end by 4 bases; junction bases left unmatched: 10. Taken from cysteine to phenylalanine, the CDR3 has 15 residues. Only the CDR3 portion is preserved as DNA: 45 bases, with reading frame beginning at the first base. The germline V gene (reference sequence) provides CDR1 LNHDA and CDR2 SQIVND. Using immunoSEQ, frozen genomic DNA was subjected to high-throughput TCRbeta CDR3 sequencing, a process that included PCR amplification, mapping, bias correction and internal controls. The study's own analysis went as follows. Only productive rearrangements were retained, and each unique TCRbeta sequence was defined by its CDR3 nucleotide sequence together with its V and J gene. A sequence counted as donor-reactive only if the sequence showed at least 5-fold expansion in CFSE-low cells compared with unstimulated pre-transplant cells and had a frequency of at least 0.01%. To ensure at least 90% detection power, minimum frequency thresholds were set for each subject based on that subject's lowest-template unstimulated sample. Jensen-Shannon divergence between the top 1000 TCRbeta sequences post-transplant and pre-transplant was used to measure repertoire turnover. Two-sided Fisher's exact tests were used to test for changes in how often donor-reactive sequences were detected. What TCRdb holds here is the immuneACCESS table cut down to in-frame rearrangements. Part of the clones is not present; checked against another copy, under half of the missing clones reflect an unresolved V gene, and the others are unexplained. Clonal size and the V and J genes are those of that table, whereas D and trimming came from the DNA. Within this sample are nearly 55,000 clones, with roughly 83% of them counted one time only. Over 7% of the sample goes to the ten largest clones.

The sequence was obtained from a human donor who received a liver transplant. The sample was CD4+ T cells from blood, taken before liver transplant. The rearranged chain carries TRBV19 and TRBJ2-7, with TRBD2 identical over 9 junction bases. The encoded CDR3 is CASSPLSGSLYEQYF. The sequenced DNA is TGTGCCAGTAGCCCACTTAGCGGGAGTCTGTACGAGCAGTACTTC.